This record covers a single T cell receptor (beta chain). Its antigen is unknown. Time point defined: pre-sensitization, week 0. Treatment specified: therapeutic diphenylcyclopropenone sensitization with weekly scalp DPC. People who gave samples had alopecia, were 18 to 70 years old, and were suitable for DPC. The authors extracted total RNA from unfractionated whole blood. TCRdb recomputed calls from the RACE reads with MiXCR, one row per CDR3 protein. The table lists around 42,000 distinct CDR3 sequences, roughly 12% of them singletons. The sample comes from a study of human T cells and chemical hapten exposure. Regarding the study as a whole: It should be noted that donors had alopecia, so their immune response may differ from healthy people's. Sensitization with DPC brought no change to TCRs above 1 in 1000 in frequency.

CDR1 and CDR2 from the germline V gene are SGHRS and YFSETQ. V gave up 3 bases and J gave up 5 bases, with 14 bases separating them. CDR3 length: 14 residues. Material: whole blood, obtained in connection with sensitization to the hapten diphenylcyclopropenone (DPC). The sequence was obtained from a woman aged 25 to 39 with alopecia areata. Some clones in this sample may be carry-over from other donors' samples. V and J are TRBV5-1 and TRBJ2-5; D is tentatively TRBD1 or TRBD2 (5 bases each). DNA for the CDR3: TGCGCCAGCAGCTGGGGACCGGGCGCGGAGACCCAGTACTTC. This codes for CASSWGPGAETQYF.